The TCR beta chain under discussion was sequenced for a study of beta chain features in type 1 diabetes. Notes on the study in general: Shorter TCRB CDR3s, moderately but significantly so, marked every one of the four CD4+ subsets in Type 1 diabetes patients.

This clone was detected a few times. What it binds is not known. Expressed TCRB transcripts were sequenced after all isolated RNA was converted to cDNA. Clones were sequenced by immunoSEQ multiplex PCR, and TCRdb holds only the in-frame ones, with some missing. The data hold approximately 600,000 clones, with 9.5% to 15% observed a single time. V lost 5 bases to trimming and J lost 3 bases; unmatched junction nucleotides: 5. The CDR3 has 14 amino acids. Per germline, CDR1 LNHDA and CDR2 SQIVND (reference sequence). The sequenced sample consisted of naive CD4+ T cells from blood. The sequence was collected from a young man with type 1 diabetes. J is TRBJ2-7 and V is TRBV19; the match to TRBD1 covers 9 bases. The DNA of the CDR3 is TGTGCCAGTAGTGGGACGGGACAGGGCTACGAGCAGTACTTC. This sequence encodes CASSGTGQGYEQYF. Combining the CDR3 with reference TRBV19 and TRBJ2-7 gives the whole variable domain DGGITQSPKYLFRKEGQNVTLSCEQNLNHDAMYWYRQDPGQGLRLIYYSQIVNDFQKGDIAEGYSVSREKKESFPLTVTSAQKNPTAFYLCASSGTGQGYEQYFGPGTRLTVT.